These 15 T cell receptor beta chains were sequenced from one sample in a study of shared clonotypes between healthy human individuals. Sequencing used immunoSEQ multiplex PCR; TCRdb keeps in-frame clones, though not all of them. The repertoire holds approximately 2.5 million clones, with approximately 93% as singletons. Sequencing was performed on naive CD4+ T cells from PBMCs. The subset denotes: CD45RA+ positively selected. These receptors all stem from a man aged 18 to 30 in good health. Some clones in this sample may be carry-over from other donors' samples.

This rearrangement joins TRBV21-1 to TRBJ2-1; TRBD2 is the table's D call, not checked against the DNA. TRBV21-1 is a pseudogene segment. This CDR3 has 15 residues. The CDR3 DNA is TGTGCCAGCTGGTATCGGACTAGCGGGAGCGGTGAGCAGTTCTTC. As protein: CASWYRTSGSGEQFF.

This chain links TRBV7-8 with TRBJ2-7; maybe TRBD2 (6 bases). Per germline, CDR1 SGHVS and CDR2 FQNEAQ. V shed 1 base and J shed 4 bases, with 17 bases lying between them. The CDR3 is made up of 16 amino acids. The CDR3 DNA follows: TGTGCCAGCAGCTTAGTCGGAACTAGCCGGGCGTACGAGCAGTACTTC. Amino acids: CASSLVGTSRAYEQYF.

This rearrangement joins TRBV10-1 to TRBJ2-7, with D possibly TRBD1 on 5 matching bases. Trimming pared 6 bases from V and 5 bases from J, leaving 8 bases between. Germline CDR1 and CDR2: WNHNN and SYGVQD (reference sequence). The CDR3 has 11 residues. CDR3 residues: CASSLGDEQYF. The DNA of the CDR3 is TGCGCCAGCAGCCTAGGGGACGAGCAGTACTTC.

This clone showed up just once. At one end, the junction sequence differs from germline, possibly due to a read error. The rearrangement joins TRBV5-1 to TRBJ2-7; tentatively, D is TRBD1 (6 bases). Germline values: CDR1 SGHRS, CDR2 YFSETQ. CDR3 size: 15 residues. This CDR3 is CASSLIQGQRYEQYF. CDR3 in DNA: TGTGCCAGCAGCTTAATACAAGGACAGCGCTACGAGCAGTACTTC.

The chain joins TRBV5-8 to TRBJ2-2; 7 bases agree with TRBD1. This CDR3 is 15 amino acids long. With V trimmed by 9 bases and J by 4 bases, 12 bases remained unmatched. Germline V gene data show CDR1 as SGHTS and CDR2 as YDEGEE. CDR3 nucleotide sequence: TGTGCCATCCCCCCGCTGGGACAGCCCACCGGGGAGCTGTTTTTT. Its translation is CAIPPLGQPTGELFF. The complete variable domain, with remaining parts taken from reference TRBV5-8 and TRBJ2-2, reads EAGVTQSPTHLIKTRGQQATLRCSPISGHTSVYWYQQALGLGLQFLLWYDEGEERNRGNFPPRFSGRQFPNYSSELNVNALELEDSALYLCAIPPLGQPTGELFFGEGSRLTVL.

The chain carries TRBV6-5 and TRBJ2-7, with D perhaps matching TRBD1 or TRBD2 (6 bases each). Trimming took off 0 bases at V and 2 bases at J, with 11 bases between the two ends. This CDR3 region has 15 residues. Germline V gene lookup returns CDR1 MNHEY and CDR2 SVGAGI. The CDR3 loop is CASSYSLRGAYEQYF. DNA for the CDR3: TGTGCCAGCAGTTACTCTCTAAGGGGGGCCTACGAGCAGTACTTC.

The V and J genes are TRBV9 and TRBJ2-3, with TRBD2 matching 12 bases. V lost 0 bases and J lost 5; bases outside the gene matches: 4. CDR1 is SGDLS and CDR2 is YYNGEE in the germline V gene. This CDR3 has 16 amino acids. CDR3 protein: CASSVGLAGEGDTQYF. In nucleotides, the CDR3 is TGTGCCAGCAGCGTAGGACTAGCGGGGGAGGGAGATACGCAGTATTTT.

This clone was seen once. This chain joins TRBV4-2 and TRBJ2-3, with a tentative D call TRBD2 (6 bases). Germline CDR1 LGHNA, CDR2 YNFKEQ. The CDR3 sequence is 16 residues long. V lost 3 bases, J lost 1 base, and 14 bases lay in between. CDR3 DNA sequence: TGTGCCAGCAGCCAGGGAACTAGCTGGGGCACAGATACGCAGTATTTT. It yields the protein CASSQGTSWGTDTQYF.

The chain recombines TRBV2 with TRBJ2-5, with D hard to call. The V gene lost 4 bases and the J gene lost 4 bases, with 13 bases spanning the gap. The CDR3 contains 14 residues. Per germline, CDR1 SNHLY and CDR2 FYNNEI. The CDR3 protein is CASSAREVGETQYF. The CDR3 nucleotides are TGTGCCAGCAGTGCTAGGGAAGTAGGAGAGACCCAGTACTTC.

V is TRBV5-1 and J is TRBJ2-1; 11 positions agree with TRBD2. J was trimmed by 7 bases and V by 1 base; bases with no gene match: 4. This CDR3 spans 15 amino acids. Germline V gives CDR1 SGHRS, CDR2 YFSETQ. The CDR3 sequence: CASSLLSGRANEQFF. The CDR3 DNA follows: TGCGCCAGCAGCTTGCTTAGCGGGAGGGCTAATGAGCAGTTCTTC.

V is TRBV28 and J is TRBJ2-7; a weak D match, TRBD2 (5 bases). The CDR3 has 14 amino acids. Per the germline V gene, CDR1 is MDHEN and CDR2 is SYDVKM. V was clipped by 5 bases and J by 3 bases, with 14 bases between them. CDR3 residues: CASSLPSGVYEQYF. CDR3 sequence (DNA): TGTGCCAGCAGTCTACCCTCCGGGGTCTACGAGCAGTACTTC.

This clone was counted once. The V call is TRBV7-2, the J call TRBJ1-2, with a tentative D call TRBD1 (5 bases). The germline V gene has CDR1 SGHTA and CDR2 FQGNSA. Trimming stripped 1 base from V and 6 bases from J, with 12 bases between. The CDR3 is 14 residues long. CDR3 in DNA: TGTGCCAGCAGCTTAGTGGGGCCATCTGATGGCTACACCTTC. Amino acids: CASSLVGPSDGYTF.

With regard to this clone: Different DNA sequences within this sample yield the same CDR3. The V gene is TRBV5-1, the J gene TRBJ2-2; D is perhaps TRBD1 (5 bases). V lost 2 bases, J lost 2 bases, and 7 bases lay in between. The germline CDR1 and CDR2 sequences are SGHRS and YFSETQ. CDR3 length: 14 amino acids. This CDR3 is CASSLTGNTGELFF. The CDR3 DNA sequence: TGCGCCAGCAGCTTAACAGGAAACACCGGGGAGCTGTTTTTT.

This clone was detected only a few times. The CDR3 reads CASSHGLAGATGELFF. The DNA for the CDR3 is TGTGCCAGCAGCCACGGACTAGCGGGAGCTACCGGGGAGCTGTTTTTT. The rearrangement joins TRBV7-9 to TRBJ2-2; 13 bases line up with TRBD2. The ends lost 5 bases at V and 5 bases at J; junction bases unmatched: 5. Per germline, CDR1 SEHNR and CDR2 FQNEAQ (reference sequence). This CDR3 is 16 amino acids long.

V and J are TRBV7-3 and TRBJ2-3; tentative D call: TRBD2 (7 bases). V was shortened by 5 bases and J by 0 bases, with 12 bases between the two germline ends. Germline-derived CDR1 and CDR2 are SGHTA and FQGTGA. The CDR3 loop spans 15 amino acids. The CDR3: CASSGSGTSTDTQYF. CDR3 DNA: TGTGCCAGCAGCGGGAGCGGGACAAGCACAGATACGCAGTATTTT.